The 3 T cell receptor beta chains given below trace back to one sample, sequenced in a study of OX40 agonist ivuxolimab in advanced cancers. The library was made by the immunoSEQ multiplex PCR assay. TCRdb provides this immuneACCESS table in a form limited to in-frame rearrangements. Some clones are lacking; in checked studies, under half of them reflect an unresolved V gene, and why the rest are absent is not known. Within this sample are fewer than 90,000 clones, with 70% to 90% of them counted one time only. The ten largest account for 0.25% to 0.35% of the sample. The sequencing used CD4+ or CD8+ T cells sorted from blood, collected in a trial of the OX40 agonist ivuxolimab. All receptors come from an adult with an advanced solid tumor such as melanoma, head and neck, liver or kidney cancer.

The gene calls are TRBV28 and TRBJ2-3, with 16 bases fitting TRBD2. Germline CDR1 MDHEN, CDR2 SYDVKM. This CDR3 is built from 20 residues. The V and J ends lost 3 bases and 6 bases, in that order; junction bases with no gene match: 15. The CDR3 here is CASSFRLLPGLAGGSDTQYF. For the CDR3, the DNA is TGTGCCAGCAGTTTTCGCCTTCTTCCGGGACTAGCGGGGGGGAGCGATACGCAGTATTTT.

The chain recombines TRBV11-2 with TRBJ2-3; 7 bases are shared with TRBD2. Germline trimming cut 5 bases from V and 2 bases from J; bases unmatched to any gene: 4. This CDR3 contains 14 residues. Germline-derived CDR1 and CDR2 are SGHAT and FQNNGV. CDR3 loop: CASSLGTTTDTQYF. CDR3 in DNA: TGTGCCAGCAGCCTGGGGACTACCACAGATACGCAGTATTTT.

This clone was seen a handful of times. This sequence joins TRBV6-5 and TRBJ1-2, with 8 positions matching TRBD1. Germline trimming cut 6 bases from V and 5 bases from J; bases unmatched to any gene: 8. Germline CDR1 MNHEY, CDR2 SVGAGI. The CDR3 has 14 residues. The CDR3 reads CASRRADRDYGYTF. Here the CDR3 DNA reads TGTGCCAGCAGAAGGGCGGACAGGGATTATGGCTACACCTTC.